The next 20 T cell receptor beta chains were all read from a single sample in a study of human T cells and chemical hapten exposure. Sample time point: pre-sensitization, week 0. This sample's treatment: therapeutic diphenylcyclopropenone sensitization with weekly scalp DPC. From the RACE reads, TCRdb called clonotypes with MiXCR, one entry per CDR3 protein. The table shows about 80,000 distinct CDR3 sequences, with 11% to 15% occurring only once. The material sequenced was whole blood, taken in connection with sensitization to the hapten diphenylcyclopropenone (DPC). These receptors were collected from a woman between 50 and 59 years old with alopecia areata. Some clones in this sample may be carry-over from other donors' samples.

This clonotype was counted at least ten times. This chain joins TRBV5-4 and TRBJ2-7; D not resolved. V dropped 1 base and J dropped 7 bases, with 15 bases sitting between them. The CDR3 consists of 14 residues. Germline values: CDR1 SGHNT, CDR2 YYREEE (reference sequence). The chain's CDR3 is CASSLFGRAFEQYF. The CDR3 bases are TGTGCCAGCAGCTTGTTCGGACGAGCCTTTGAGCAGTACTTC.

The genes are TRBV19 and TRBJ1-1; no reliable D call. This CDR3 region has 11 residues. From germline, CDR1 is LNHDA and CDR2 SQIVND (reference sequence). The germline V and J ends were trimmed by 6 bases and 8 bases, with 10 bases remaining between them. The DNA for the CDR3 is TGTGCCAGTAGCCTACAAAAAGAAGCTTTCTTT. It specifies CASSLQKEAFF.

This clonotype was found a few times. The chain joins TRBV6-5 to TRBJ2-7; 12 positions match TRBD2. Germline V lookup: CDR1 MNHEY, CDR2 SVGAGI. CDR3 length: 17 amino acids. Losses at the gene ends were 0 bases for V and 0 bases for J; bases not matched to a gene: 3. CDR3 DNA sequence: TGTGCCAGCAGTTACTCGAGGACTAGCGGGGACTCCTACGAGCAGTACTTC. Its protein is CASSYSRTSGDSYEQYF.

This clonotype was detected a few times. The chain uses TRBV9 and TRBJ2-5, with D perhaps being TRBD1 or TRBD2 (6 bases each). V was cut by 0 bases and J by 7 bases, with 10 bases left in between. The CDR3 is made up of 13 amino acids. Germline values: CDR1 SGDLS, CDR2 YYNGEE. The CDR3 loop is CASSVEGGPTQYF. The CDR3 DNA reads as TGTGCCAGCAGCGTAGAGGGGGGCCCGACCCAGTACTTC.

This clonotype was seen more than once but under ten times. The genes are TRBV10-3 and TRBJ2-7; D may be TRBD1 or TRBD2 (6 bases each). CDR1 is ENHRY and CDR2 is SYGVKD in the germline V gene. The ends were cut back, 1 base at V and 4 bases at J, with 11 bases in the middle. The CDR3 runs to 14 residues. This chain's CDR3 is CAISELGGAYEQYF. The CDR3 region has the DNA TGTGCCATCAGTGAGTTGGGGGGCGCGTACGAGCAGTACTTC.

The CDR3 nucleotides read TGTGCCTGGGGGACTAGCGCCACCAAAAACATTCAGTACTTC. Protein: CAWGTSATKNIQYF. This chain joins TRBV30 and TRBJ2-4; TRBD2 agrees at 10 bases. This CDR3 has 14 residues. The V gene's germline CDR1 is GTSNPN and CDR2 SVGIG (reference sequence). V lost 5 bases to trimming and J lost 2 bases; unmatched junction nucleotides: 3.

This clonotype turned up a few times. The chain recombines TRBV7-2 with TRBJ1-6; 7 nucleotides align to TRBD1. The CDR3 length is 16 residues. J was trimmed by 7 bases and V by 2 bases; bases with no gene match: 8. Germline V gives CDR1 SGHTA, CDR2 FQGNSA. The CDR3 DNA reads TGTGCCAGCAGCTTATTTCCCGGGACAGAAAATTCACCCCTCCACTTT. The encoded protein is CASSLFPGTENSPLHF.

The V and J genes are TRBV29-1 and TRBJ2-2, with D unclear. Germline loops: CDR1 SQVTM, CDR2 ANQGSEA. CDR3 length: 13 amino acids. The germline V and J ends were trimmed by 7 bases and 0 bases, with 9 bases remaining between them. The CDR3 region has the DNA TGCAGCGCCGGACGTACGAACACCGGGGAGCTGTTTTTT. Translating gives CSAGRTNTGELFF.

This clonotype has more than one count but fewer than ten. The genes are TRBV29-1 and TRBJ2-7; D is possibly TRBD2 (6 bases). The V gene lost 0 bases and the J gene lost 0 bases, with 9 bases spanning the gap. CDR3 length: 14 amino acids. The germline V gene encodes CDR1 SQVTM and CDR2 ANQGSEA. The DNA for the CDR3 is TGCAGCGTTGAAGATGGTAGCGGCTCCTACGAGCAGTACTTC. It encodes CSVEDGSGSYEQYF.

The chain couples TRBV11-2 to TRBJ2-1, with 15 bases lining up with TRBD2. The CDR3 totals 15 residues. Germline trimming cut 3 bases from V and 9 bases from J; bases unmatched to any gene: 3. CDR1 is SGHAT, CDR2 FQNNGV, per germline. The CDR3 reads CASSFGLAGGPEQFF. Written as DNA, the CDR3 is TGTGCCAGCAGCTTCGGACTAGCGGGAGGGCCTGAGCAGTTCTTC.

The chain joins TRBV7-6 to TRBJ2-7, with TRBD1 matching 11 bases. The germline V gene encodes CDR1 SGHVS and CDR2 FNYEAQ. The junction had 5 bases not matched to a gene; V was cut back by 5 bases and J by 2 bases. The CDR3 is made up of 15 amino acids. The CDR3 region is CASSGVGQGAYEQYF. The CDR3 bases are TGTGCCAGCAGCGGAGTGGGACAGGGGGCCTACGAGCAGTACTTC.

The table lists this clonotype with a few counts. The V and J genes are TRBV20-1 and TRBJ2-5; 7 bases match TRBD2. J was trimmed by 5 bases and V by 1 base; bases with no gene match: 16. This CDR3 is 17 amino acids long. Per germline, CDR1 DFQATT and CDR2 SNEGSKA (reference sequence). For the CDR3, the DNA is TGCAGTGCTAGAGGAGGGTTCTGGGGAGGGAGAACGGAGACCCAGTACTTC. This gives the protein CSARGGFWGGRTETQYF.

This clonotype has a count of ten or more. The chain combines TRBV12-5 with TRBJ2-2, with TRBD2 matching over 11 bases. CDR1 LGHNT and CDR2 FRNRAP come from the germline V gene. Unmatched junction bases numbered 20, after V lost 1 base and J lost 7 bases. This CDR3 is built from 21 residues. The CDR3: CASGLEVTGPGTSGGDGELFF. The CDR3 region has the DNA TGTGCTAGTGGTTTGGAAGTGACGGGCCCAGGGACTAGCGGTGGTGACGGGGAGCTGTTTTTT. The variable domain in full, completed from reference TRBV12-5 and TRBJ2-2, reads DARVTQTPRHKVTEMGQEVTMRCQPILGHNTVFWYRQTMMQGLELLAYFRNRAPLDDSGMPKDRFSAEMPDATLATLKIQPSEPRDSAVYFCASGLEVTGPGTSGGDGELFFGEGSRLTVL.

This clonotype has just a few counts. The CDR3 loop is CASSVGLADEQYF. CDR3 DNA sequence: TGTGCCAGCAGCGTAGGGCTTGCGGACGAGCAGTACTTC. The J gene is TRBJ2-7, the V gene TRBV9; D is undetermined. Trimming shortened V by 0 bases and J by 5 bases, and 9 bases separated the two germline ends. In germline, CDR1 is SGDLS, CDR2 YYNGEE. The CDR3 consists of 13 residues.

This rearrangement joins TRBV10-2 to TRBJ2-3; no definite D call. V was pared by 6 bases and J by 2 bases, with 9 bases between. Germline V gene sequence: CDR1 WSHSY, CDR2 SAAADI. The CDR3 consists of 13 residues. The CDR3 sequence is CASRDPDTDTQYF. The DNA of the CDR3 is TGCGCCAGCAGAGACCCGGACACAGATACGCAGTATTTT.

This clonotype was seen only a few times. V is TRBV28 and J is TRBJ2-6; the match to TRBD1 covers 8 bases. This CDR3 is built from 16 residues. Germline trimming cut 8 bases from V and 0 bases from J; bases unmatched to any gene: 6. Germline values: CDR1 MDHEN, CDR2 SYDVKM. Written as DNA, the CDR3 is TGTGCCAGCCACAGGGGGGCCCGCTCTGGGGCCAACGTCCTGACTTTC. The encoded protein is CASHRGARSGANVLTF.

The V gene is TRBV10-3, the J gene TRBJ2-7; D possibly matches TRBD1 or TRBD2 (5 bases each). This CDR3 comprises 16 residues. V shed 4 bases and J shed 0 bases, with 16 bases lying between them. Germline assignment: CDR1 ENHRY and CDR2 SYGVKD. CDR3 DNA: TGTGCCATCAGTGGGGGTGTCGGGACCTTCTCCTACGAGCAGTACTTC. Translation: CAISGGVGTFSYEQYF.

The chain joins TRBV7-6 to TRBJ2-1; 8 bases match TRBD1. Germline-derived CDR1 and CDR2 are SGHVS and FNYEAQ. The length of the CDR3 is 16 residues. Trimming at V came to 5 bases and at J to 5 bases, leaving 11 bases not matched to a gene. The CDR3 region is CASSAGTGFRNNEQFF. In nucleotides, the CDR3 is TGTGCCAGCAGCGCCGGGACAGGATTTAGGAACAATGAGCAGTTCTTC.

This clonotype was detected ten times or more. The J gene is TRBJ1-4, the V gene TRBV21-1; TRBD1 was called by the table and not checked on the DNA. TRBV21-1 corresponds to a pseudogene. The CDR3 length is 16 residues. The CDR3 region is CASSSPQRGTNEKLFF. The CDR3 bases are TGTGCCAGCAGCTCCCCCCAACGGGGGACTAATGAAAAACTGTTTTTT.

In its sample, this clonotype was seen many times. The CDR3 DNA reads TGCAGCGTTGAGACGCCGGGAGGCCTTGAGTTCTTC. It is translated as CSVETPGGLEFF. The chain employs TRBV29-1 and TRBJ2-1, with TRBD2 identical over 7 bases. Unmatched junction bases numbered 10, after V lost 3 bases and J lost 14 bases. The V gene's germline CDR1 is SQVTM and CDR2 ANQGSEA. There are 12 residues in the CDR3.